The 27 T cell receptor beta chains in this list originate from one sample, sequenced in a study of blood T cell repertoires in COVID-19. Here immunoSEQ multiplex PCR was the method, and the copy in TCRdb shows in-frame clones only, minus some. The sample shows about 71,000 clones, approximately 89% of them seen only once. Sequencing used peripheral blood. The source of these receptors is a human donor in a cohort sampled during active COVID-19.

The chain couples TRBV27 to TRBJ2-5; 8 bases map to TRBD2. The CDR3 length is 15 residues. V lost 6 bases and J lost 1; bases outside the gene matches: 7. CDR1 and CDR2 (germline): MNHEY, SMNVEV (reference sequence). This CDR3 reads CASRSQLAAQETQYF. DNA for the CDR3: TGTGCCAGCAGGTCTCAACTAGCGGCCCAAGAGACCCAGTACTTC.

The chain couples TRBV14 to TRBJ2-1, with 7 bases that match TRBD1. V shed 2 bases, J shed 9 bases, and the junction held 4 bases outside the gene matches. The CDR3 has 13 amino acids. Germline V lookup: CDR1 SGHDN, CDR2 FVKESK. The CDR3, as DNA: TGTGCCAGCAGCCAAACAGGGGATAGTGAGCAGTTCTTC. It is translated as CASSQTGDSEQFF.

This chain connects TRBV15 to TRBJ2-7, with D hard to call. Trimming took off 1 base at V and 0 bases at J, with 10 bases between the two ends. CDR1 and CDR2 from the germline V gene are LNHNV and YYDKDF (reference sequence). This CDR3 is built from 15 residues. CDR3: CATSRGGESSYEQYF. In DNA, the CDR3 is TGTGCCACCAGCAGAGGCGGAGAGAGCTCCTACGAGCAGTACTTC.

This chain links TRBV3-1 (or the pseudogene TRBV3-2) with TRBJ2-7; the match to TRBD1 covers 9 bases. The germline CDR1 and CDR2 sequences are LGHDT and YNNKEL (reference sequence). The CDR3 consists of 14 residues. V trimming: 6 bases; J trimming: 6 bases; junction bases outside the gene matches: 9. The CDR3 DNA follows: TGTGCCAGCAGGGACGACAGGGGGAGAGGCGAGCAGTACTTC. It yields the protein CASRDDRGRGEQYF.

This chain links TRBV30 with TRBJ2-3; 7 bases align to TRBD2. This CDR3 comprises 14 residues. The V and J ends lost 3 bases and 2 bases, in that order; junction bases with no gene match: 5. Germline CDR1 GTSNPN, CDR2 SVGIG (reference sequence). CDR3 amino acids: CAWSRGGLTDTQYF. CDR3 nucleotide sequence: TGTGCCTGGAGCCGGGGAGGGCTCACAGATACGCAGTATTTT.

This clone was detected a few times. This sequence joins TRBV29-1 and TRBJ2-7, with TRBD1 matching 7 bases. V shed 4 bases and J 5 bases; nucleotides not matched to a gene: 8. CDR3 length: 13 amino acids. Germline CDR1 is SQVTM and CDR2 is ANQGSEA. The CDR3 DNA reads as TGCAGCGTTGGGGGGACAGAGTCCCACGAGCAGTACTTC. The encoded protein is CSVGGTESHEQYF.

The chain couples TRBV5-1 to TRBJ2-1; 7 bases agree with TRBD1. Per germline, CDR1 SGHRS and CDR2 YFSETQ. V dropped 4 bases and J dropped 4; count of bases not matched to a gene: 5. The CDR3 sequence is 14 residues long. CDR3 region: CASSPGQRYNEQFF. For the CDR3, the DNA is TGCGCCAGCAGCCCGGGACAGCGATACAATGAGCAGTTCTTC. The complete variable domain, with remaining parts taken from reference TRBV5-1 and TRBJ2-1, reads KAGVTQTPRYLIKTRGQQVTLSCSPISGHRSVSWYQQTPGQGLQFLFEYFSETQRNKGNFPGRFSGRQFSNSRSEMNVSTLELGDSALYLCASSPGQRYNEQFFGPGTRLTVL.

This chain connects TRBV28 to TRBJ2-2; no clear D gene. Germline V lookup: CDR1 MDHEN, CDR2 SYDVKM. Trimming removed 2 bases at V and 0 bases at J, with 10 bases between. There are 16 residues in the CDR3. CDR3 protein: CASSLIRGTNTGELFF. CDR3 DNA sequence: TGTGCCAGCAGTTTAATCCGCGGAACGAACACCGGGGAGCTGTTTTTT.

The rearrangement links TRBV6-5 to TRBJ2-1, with D possibly being TRBD1 (5 bases). From germline, CDR1 is MNHEY and CDR2 SVGAGI. The CDR3 has 14 residues. Trimming shortened V by 2 bases and J by 9 bases, and 14 bases separated the two germline ends. This CDR3 is CASSYDQGPSEQFF. CDR3 DNA sequence: TGTGCCAGCAGTTACGATCAGGGTCCCAGTGAGCAGTTCTTC.

The rearrangement links TRBV12-5 to TRBJ1-1; a possible D gene is TRBD1 (5 bases). Germline CDR1 and CDR2: LGHNT and FRNRAP. V gave up 1 base and J gave up 8 bases, with 14 bases separating them. The CDR3 extends over 14 amino acids. The CDR3 DNA follows: TGTGCTAGTGGTTTGGGTGACAGCCTTCCCGAAGCTTTCTTT. This sequence encodes CASGLGDSLPEAFF.

The count of this clone is one. The V and J genes are TRBV28 and TRBJ1-1; D unclear. The V gene's germline CDR1 is MDHEN and CDR2 SYDVKM. The V gene lost 2 bases and the J gene lost 0 bases, with 7 bases spanning the gap. The CDR3 loop spans 14 amino acids. The CDR3: CASSLTSMNTEAFF. The CDR3 DNA is TGTGCCAGCAGTTTAACATCAATGAACACTGAAGCTTTCTTT.

The rearrangement uses TRBV5-1 and TRBJ1-4; D not certain. With 4 bases removed from V and 2 bases from J, the gap between germline ends came to 12 bases. CDR1 is SGHRS and CDR2 is YFSETQ in the germline V gene. The CDR3 runs to 15 residues. The CDR3 DNA sequence: TGCGCCAGCAGCCAAGGAGGTTTGACTAATGAAAAACTGTTTTTT. Its protein product is CASSQGGLTNEKLFF.

CDR3 region: CASSLTGAGGEQFF. The CDR3 coding sequence is TGTGCCAGCAGCTTAACAGGGGCGGGGGGTGAGCAGTTCTTC. The V gene is TRBV7-9, the J gene TRBJ2-1, with D possibly being TRBD2 (8 bases). Germline CDR1 reads SEHNR; CDR2 reads FQNEAQ (reference sequence). The CDR3 has 14 amino acids. V lost 2 bases, J lost 9 bases, and 14 bases lay in between.

This chain joins TRBV5-5 and TRBJ1-5; 11 positions match TRBD1. The V segment lost 3 bases and the J segment 7 bases; nucleotides outside the gene matches: 6. In germline, CDR1 is SGHKS, CDR2 YYEKEE (reference sequence). This CDR3 is built from 15 residues. The CDR3 DNA sequence: TGTGCCAGCAGCTCTGGGACAGGGGGTTGGCAGCCCCAGCATTTT. Translating it yields CASSSGTGGWQPQHF.

This clone was observed a few times. The rearrangement links TRBV6-5 to TRBJ2-3, with 9 bases matching TRBD2. The germline V gene has CDR1 MNHEY and CDR2 SVGAGI. The CDR3 is made up of 15 amino acids. V lost 6 bases, J lost 7 bases, and 11 bases stayed unmatched. The CDR3 nucleotides are TGTGCCAGCAGCCGCGAAATAGCGGGAGCTTATACGCAGTATTTT. As protein: CASSREIAGAYTQYF.

V gene TRBV6-5 combines with J gene TRBJ1-3; D not resolved. Trimming shortened V by 7 bases and J by 0 bases, and 7 bases separated the two germline ends. Germline V gene sequence: CDR1 MNHEY, CDR2 SVGAGI. The CDR3 is 13 residues long. CDR3 sequence: CASNPSSGNTIYF. In nucleotides, the CDR3 is TGTGCCAGCAACCCCAGCTCTGGAAACACCATATATTTT.

This clone was counted once. The chain joins TRBV4-3 to TRBJ1-2; TRBD1 agrees at 9 bases. The CDR3 totals 16 residues. Trimming cost V 5 bases and J 0 bases; bases outside gene matches: 7. Per the germline V gene, CDR1 is LGHNA and CDR2 is YSLEER. The CDR3 loop is CASSDRGTGANYGYTF. In DNA, the CDR3 is TGCGCCAGCAGCGACAGGGGGACGGGGGCTAACTATGGCTACACCTTC.

The rearrangement joins TRBV3-1 (or the pseudogene TRBV3-2) to TRBJ1-1, with 7 bases that match TRBD1. J gave up 2 bases and V 3 bases, and 3 bases lay outside the gene matches. Germline assignment: CDR1 LGHDT and CDR2 YNNKEL (reference sequence). The CDR3 length is 14 residues. CDR3 residues: CASSHRQGNTEAFF. In nucleotides, the CDR3 is TGTGCCAGCAGCCACCGACAGGGTAACACTGAAGCTTTCTTT.

The J gene is TRBJ1-5, the V gene TRBV6-2 or TRBV6-3; perhaps TRBD1 as D (5 bases). This CDR3 has 14 amino acids. With 3 bases removed from V and 7 bases from J, the gap between germline ends came to 13 bases. Germline CDR1 and CDR2: MNHEY and SVGEGT. The CDR3: CASSYQGIRQPQHF. Here the CDR3 DNA reads TGTGCCAGCAGTTATCAGGGAATAAGGCAGCCCCAGCATTTT.

The V call is TRBV7-2, the J call TRBJ2-7; maybe TRBD2 (6 bases). V gave up 6 bases and J gave up 4 bases, with 16 bases separating them. This CDR3 has 14 residues. Germline loops: CDR1 SGHTA, CDR2 FQGNSA. The CDR3 DNA follows: TGTGCCAGCAGTCGTGGAGGGACCCTATACGAGCAGTACTTC. Amino acids: CASSRGGTLYEQYF.

The chain links TRBV30 to TRBJ1-5; D may be TRBD1 (5 bases). The CDR3 length is 15 residues. Germline V gene sequence: CDR1 GTSNPN, CDR2 SVGIG (reference sequence). CDR3 DNA sequence: TGTGTAAGGGCGGAGCAACGGGGGGAGATGAAGCCCCAGCATTTT. Encoded protein: CVRAEQRGEMKPQHF.

V is TRBV2 and J is TRBJ2-1; 11 nucleotides match TRBD2. CDR3 size: 18 residues. Germline V lookup: CDR1 SNHLY, CDR2 FYNNEI. After removal of 0 bases from V and 7 bases from J, the junction contained 11 bases not matched to a gene. The CDR3 DNA is TGTGCCAGCAGTGAAGCGGGGGGGACTAGCGGTTCAATGAATGAGCAGTTCTTC. Its protein product is CASSEAGGTSGSMNEQFF.

The chain has TRBV5-6 and TRBJ1-2; TRBD1 agrees at 10 bases. The CDR3 runs 14 residues. Germline V gene sequence: CDR1 SGHDT, CDR2 YYEEEE. V lost 3 bases to trimming and J lost 5 bases; unmatched junction nucleotides: 4. The CDR3 DNA follows: TGTGCCAGCAGCTCACCGGGACAGGGGTATGGCTACACCTTC. Translation: CASSSPGQGYGYTF.

The V and J genes are TRBV28 and TRBJ2-1; the D is unclear. V was pared by 1 base and J by 3 bases, with 7 bases between. This CDR3 region has 14 residues. From germline, CDR1 is MDHEN and CDR2 SYDVKM. CDR3 nucleotides: TGTGCCAGCAGTTTATCCGACTTCTACAATGAGCAGTTCTTC. It is translated as CASSLSDFYNEQFF.

This chain connects TRBV7-3 to TRBJ2-3; TRBD2 agrees at 10 bases. There are 15 residues in the CDR3. J gave up 7 bases and V 2 bases, and 6 bases lay outside the gene matches. The germline CDR1 and CDR2 sequences are SGHTA and FQGTGA. CDR3 in amino acids: CASSLGASGSYTQYF. The DNA of the CDR3 is TGTGCCAGCAGCTTAGGGGCTAGCGGGAGTTATACGCAGTATTTT.

This rearrangement joins TRBV12-3 or TRBV12-4 to TRBJ2-3, with 8 bases fitting TRBD1. After removal of 2 bases from V and 14 bases from J, the junction contained 9 bases not matched to a gene. CDR3 length: 13 residues. This chain's CDR3 is CASSLLGTGVGYF. CDR3 nucleotide sequence: TGTGCCAGCAGTTTATTGGGGACAGGTGTCGGGTATTTT.

The DNA of the CDR3 is TGTGCCAGCAGATCTGCGGGGGGGAGGACAGATACGCAGTATTTT. This sequence encodes CASRSAGGRTDTQYF. V is TRBV3-1 (or the pseudogene TRBV3-2) and J is TRBJ2-3, with 9 bases fitting TRBD2. Unmatched junction bases numbered 7, after V lost 6 bases and J lost 3 bases. This CDR3 region has 15 residues. Germline V lookup: CDR1 LGHDT, CDR2 YNNKEL (reference sequence).